This T cell receptor beta chain derives from a study of blood T cell repertoires in COVID-19 (TCRdb year 2020). Looking at the study overall: Samples from collaborators originated in the United States, Italy and Spain and spanned both the acute and convalescent phases of COVID-19. The prospective study material was composed of cDNA or gDNA derived from T cells, B-cell-depleted T cells, or PBMCs. Deeply sampled blood TCRbeta repertoires from subjects exposed to, actively infected with, or recovered from COVID-19 were included in the dataset. A freely available public database, intended as a resource for researchers studying the immune response to SARS-CoV-2, is where the repertoires were released. Samples were obtained from the ongoing ImmuneRACE study (first 160 participants) and from about 1,300 subjects provided by 6 global collaborators. The sample metadata nearly always contained a de-identified subject ID, COVID-19 status, age in years and sex. Where available, HLA class I and class II types were obtained from metadata supplied by the sample provider rather than from assay-based typing. The full study reports these points: Clinical and demographic metadata were provided uncurated, with the amount varying by source and participant.

Turning to this clone: Which antigen it targets is not known. Per-base qualities were not stored, and no clone one base away is much larger.

The CDR3, from cysteine to phenylalanine, totals 12 residues. CDR3 DNA is the only sequence kept; it has 36 bases, read in frame from the first base. Sequences KGHSH (CDR1) and LQKENI (CDR2) are obtained from the germline V gene. Relative to germline, V is 2 bases shorter and J is 8 bases shorter, with 7 bases between their ends. TCRbeta CDR3 regions were amplified from genomic DNA by means of the immunoSEQ Assay, a bias-controlled multiplex PCR. The paper's processing steps were these. Within the assay, amplification of reference gene primers was used to estimate how many nucleated cells each sample contained. To quantify the absolute abundance of each unique TCRbeta CDR3 rearrangement, sequence reads were collapsed and filtered. For each sample, productive Simpson clonality was calculated by taking the square root of Simpson's diversity index across productive rearrangements. This is the immuneACCESS table as TCRdb keeps it, with only in-frame sequences that have V and J called. A part of the clones is gone; compared with another copy, unresolved V genes explain less than half, and the rest is unexplained. D and trimming come from the DNA, and the V and J calls and clone size come from that table. For this sample there are about 140,000 clones; around 90% appear just once. The ten largest clones add up to approximately 11% of the sample.

The collaborating institutions used their own protocols to collect whole blood in K2EDTA tubes. For TCRbeta analysis, collaborators shipped samples in one of three forms: frozen whole blood, isolated PBMCs, or DNA extracted from either of those sample types. This receptor chain uses TRBV18 and TRBJ2-4; the D segment could be TRBD2, given 5 matching bases. The TCR originated in a woman older than 75 with acute or convalescent COVID-19. The specimen sequenced was peripheral blood. The CDR3 sequence is CASSPMGDIQYF. The DNA reads TGTGCCAGCTCACCAATGGGAGACATTCAGTACTTC.